This TCR beta chain was found in a study of blood T cell repertoires in COVID-19. Assay used: immunoSEQ multiplex PCR; TCRdb lists only in-frame clones, some missing. The sample has roughly 200,000 clones; more than 70% are singletons. The specimen sequenced was peripheral blood. The receptor was derived from a man aged 40-50 years with active or convalescent COVID-19.

For the CDR3, the DNA is TGTGCCAGCAGCTTGACACAAAATCAGCCCCAGCATTTT. Amino acids: CASSLTQNQPQHF. This chain joins TRBV12-3 or TRBV12-4 and TRBJ1-5; D is unclear. Trimming pared 6 bases from V and 4 bases from J, leaving 10 bases between. The CDR3 is 13 amino acids.